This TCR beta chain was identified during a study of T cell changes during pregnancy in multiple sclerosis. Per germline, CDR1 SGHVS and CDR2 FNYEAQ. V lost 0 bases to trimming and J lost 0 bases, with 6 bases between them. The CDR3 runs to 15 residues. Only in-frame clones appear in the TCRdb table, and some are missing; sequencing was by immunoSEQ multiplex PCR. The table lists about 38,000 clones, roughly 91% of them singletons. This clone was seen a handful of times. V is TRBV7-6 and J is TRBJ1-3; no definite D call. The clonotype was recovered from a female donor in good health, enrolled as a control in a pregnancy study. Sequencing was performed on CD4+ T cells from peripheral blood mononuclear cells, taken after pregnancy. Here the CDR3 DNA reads TGTGCCAGCAGCTTAGCGCGTAGCTCTGGAAACACCATATATTTT. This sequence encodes CASSLARSSGNTIYF.